The present T cell receptor (beta chain) was sequenced within a study of beta chain features in type 1 diabetes. Study results and limitations: cDNA-based sequencing might over-represent cells highly expressing TCR.

Blood was collected once per donor into heparin, averaging roughly 110 mL. This clone was detected only a few times. Its specificity is unknown. V lost 4 bases to trimming and J lost 5 bases, with 17 bases between them. The germline V gene has CDR1 SNHLY and CDR2 FYNNEI. The length of the CDR3 is 15 residues. Expressed TCRB transcripts were sequenced, since all the RNA that had been isolated was reverse transcribed. Some clones are missing from TCRdb's copy, which holds only in-frame ones; the method was immunoSEQ multiplex PCR. The sample yields hundreds of thousands of clones, roughly a sixth seen once.

V usage is TRBV2 and J usage is TRBJ1-2, with TRBD1 as a possible D gene (5 bases). This receptor was taken from a young woman in good health. The specimen sequenced was naive CD4+ T cells from blood. The CDR3 sequence: CASSASFDGGYGYTF. The CDR3 DNA reads as TGTGCCAGCAGTGCGAGCTTTGATGGGGGTTATGGCTACACCTTC.